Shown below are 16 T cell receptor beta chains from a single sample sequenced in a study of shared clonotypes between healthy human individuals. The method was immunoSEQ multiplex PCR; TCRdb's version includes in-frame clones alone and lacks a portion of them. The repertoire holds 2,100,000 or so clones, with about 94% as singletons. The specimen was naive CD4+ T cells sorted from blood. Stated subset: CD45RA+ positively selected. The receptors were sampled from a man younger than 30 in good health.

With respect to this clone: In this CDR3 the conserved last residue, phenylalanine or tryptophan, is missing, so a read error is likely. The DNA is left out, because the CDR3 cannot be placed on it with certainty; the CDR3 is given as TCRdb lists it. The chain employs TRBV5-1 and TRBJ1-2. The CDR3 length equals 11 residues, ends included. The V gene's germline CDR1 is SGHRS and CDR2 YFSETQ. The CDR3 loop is CATRRGLPLGA.

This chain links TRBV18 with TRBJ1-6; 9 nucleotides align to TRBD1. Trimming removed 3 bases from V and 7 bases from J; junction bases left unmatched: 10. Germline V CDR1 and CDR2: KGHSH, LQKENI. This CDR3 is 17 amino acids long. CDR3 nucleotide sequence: TGTGCCAGCTCACCCACATCGCGCGGGACAGGGAATTCACCCCTCCACTTT. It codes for CASSPTSRGTGNSPLHF.

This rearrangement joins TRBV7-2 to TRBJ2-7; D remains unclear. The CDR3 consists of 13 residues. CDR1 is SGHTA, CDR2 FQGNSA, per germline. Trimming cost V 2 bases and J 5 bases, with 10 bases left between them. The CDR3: CASSLPSQDEQYF. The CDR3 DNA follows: TGTGCCAGCAGCTTACCCTCCCAGGACGAGCAGTACTTC.

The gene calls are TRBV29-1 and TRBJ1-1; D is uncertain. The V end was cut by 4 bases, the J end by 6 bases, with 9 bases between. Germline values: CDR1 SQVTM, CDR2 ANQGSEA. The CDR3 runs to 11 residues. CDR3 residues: CSVGAVSEAFF. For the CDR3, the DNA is TGCAGCGTTGGGGCCGTATCTGAAGCTTTCTTT.

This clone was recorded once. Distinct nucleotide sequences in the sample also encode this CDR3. The CDR3 here is CASSQGGSQETQYF. The CDR3 bases are TGCGCCAGCAGCCAAGGCGGGTCCCAAGAGACCCAGTACTTC. The J gene is TRBJ2-5, the V gene TRBV4-1; a possible D gene is TRBD2 (5 bases). Looked up from germline, CDR1 is MGHRA and CDR2 is YSYEKL. There are 14 residues in the CDR3. V lost 1 base, J lost 1 base, and 7 bases lay in between.

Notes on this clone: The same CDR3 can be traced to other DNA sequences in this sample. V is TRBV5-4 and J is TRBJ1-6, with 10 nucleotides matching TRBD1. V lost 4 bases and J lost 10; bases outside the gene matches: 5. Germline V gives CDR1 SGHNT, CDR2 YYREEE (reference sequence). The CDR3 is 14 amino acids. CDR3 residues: CASSLDRGQSPLHF. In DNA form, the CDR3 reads TGTGCCAGCAGCCTTGACAGGGGGCAGTCACCCCTCCACTTT.

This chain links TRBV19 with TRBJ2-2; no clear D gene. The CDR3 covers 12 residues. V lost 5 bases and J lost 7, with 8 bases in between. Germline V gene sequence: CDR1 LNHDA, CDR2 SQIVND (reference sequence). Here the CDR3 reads CASSSGVGELFF. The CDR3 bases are TGTGCCAGTAGTTCGGGTGTCGGGGAGCTGTTTTTT.

CDR3 protein: CASGGTSYNEQFF. DNA of the CDR3: TGTGCCAGCGGGGGGACCTCCTACAATGAGCAGTTCTTC. This sequence joins TRBV2 and TRBJ2-1; possible D gene TRBD2, 6 bases. The CDR3 runs 13 residues. CDR1 and CDR2 (germline): SNHLY, FYNNEI. Deletions cut 8 bases from V and 0 bases from J, with 8 bases between. The entire variable domain, with the rest obtained from reference TRBV2 and TRBJ2-1, is as follows: EPEVTQTPSHQVTQMGQEVILRCVPISNHLYFYWYRQILGQKVEFLVSFYNNEISEKSEIFDDQFSVERPDGSNFTLKIRSTKLEDSAMYFCASGGTSYNEQFFGPGTRLTVL.

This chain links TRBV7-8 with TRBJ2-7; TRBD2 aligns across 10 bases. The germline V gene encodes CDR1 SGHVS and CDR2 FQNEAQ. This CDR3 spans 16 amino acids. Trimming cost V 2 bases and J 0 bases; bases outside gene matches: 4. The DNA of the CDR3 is TGTGCCAGCAGCTTATCCAGCGGGGGGGCCTCCTACGAGCAGTACTTC. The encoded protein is CASSLSSGGASYEQYF. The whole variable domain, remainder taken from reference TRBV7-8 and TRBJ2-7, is GAGVSQSPRYKVAKRGQDVALRCDPISGHVSLFWYQQALGQGPEFLTYFQNEAQLDKSGLPSDRFFAERPEGSVSTLKIQRTQQEDSAVYLCASSLSSGGASYEQYFGPGTRLTVT.

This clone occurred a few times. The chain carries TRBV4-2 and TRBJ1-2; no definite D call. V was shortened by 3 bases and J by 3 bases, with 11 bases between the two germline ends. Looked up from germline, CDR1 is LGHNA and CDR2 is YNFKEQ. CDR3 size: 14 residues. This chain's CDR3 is CASSHEGRDYGYTF. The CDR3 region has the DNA TGTGCCAGCAGCCACGAAGGGAGGGACTATGGCTACACCTTC.

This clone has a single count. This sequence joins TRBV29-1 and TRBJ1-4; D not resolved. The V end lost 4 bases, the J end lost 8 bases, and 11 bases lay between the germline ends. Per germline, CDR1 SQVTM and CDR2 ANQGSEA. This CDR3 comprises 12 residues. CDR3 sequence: CSVVGVGEKLFF. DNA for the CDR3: TGCAGCGTTGTTGGGGTTGGGGAAAAACTGTTTTTT.

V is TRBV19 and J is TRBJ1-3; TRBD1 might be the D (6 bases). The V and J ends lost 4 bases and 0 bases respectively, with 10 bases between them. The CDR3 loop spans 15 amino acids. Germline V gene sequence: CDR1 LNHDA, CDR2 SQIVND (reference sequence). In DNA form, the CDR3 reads TGTGCCAGTAGTACCGGACAGAGCTCTGGAAACACCATATATTTT. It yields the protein CASSTGQSSGNTIYF.

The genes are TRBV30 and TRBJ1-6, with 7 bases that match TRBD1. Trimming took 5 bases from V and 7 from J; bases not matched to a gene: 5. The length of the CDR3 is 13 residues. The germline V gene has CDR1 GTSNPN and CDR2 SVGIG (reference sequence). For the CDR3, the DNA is TGTGCCTGGGAGGGACAGATCAATTCACCCCTCCACTTT. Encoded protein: CAWEGQINSPLHF.

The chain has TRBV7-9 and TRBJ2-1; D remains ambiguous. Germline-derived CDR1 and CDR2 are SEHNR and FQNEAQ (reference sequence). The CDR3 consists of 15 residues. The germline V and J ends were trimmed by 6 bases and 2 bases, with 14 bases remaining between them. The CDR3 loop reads CASRPAGPPYNEQFF. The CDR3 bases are TGTGCCAGCAGACCCGCCGGGCCCCCCTACAATGAGCAGTTCTTC.

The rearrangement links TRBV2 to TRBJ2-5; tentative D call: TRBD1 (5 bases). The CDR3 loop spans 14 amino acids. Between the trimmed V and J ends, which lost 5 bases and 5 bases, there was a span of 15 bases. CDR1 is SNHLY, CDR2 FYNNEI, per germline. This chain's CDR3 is CASSKQGGKETQYF. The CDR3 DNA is TGTGCCAGCAGTAAGCAGGGTGGGAAGGAGACCCAGTACTTC.

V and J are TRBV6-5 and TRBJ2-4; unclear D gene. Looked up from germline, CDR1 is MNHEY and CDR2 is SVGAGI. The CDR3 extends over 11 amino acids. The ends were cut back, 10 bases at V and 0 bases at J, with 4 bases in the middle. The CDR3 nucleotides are TGTGCCACCCTAGCCAAAAACATTCAGTACTTC. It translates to CATLAKNIQYF.